The rows below give T cell receptor beta chains drawn from one sample of a study of response to subunit inactivated influenza vaccine. TCRdb called the RT-PCR reads again in MiXCR, with one record for every CDR3 protein. The sample records fewer than 800,000 distinct CDR3 sequences, around a sixth being singletons. The material sequenced was PBMCs from blood, taken approximately 13 days after vaccination. The receptors were gathered from a man aged 50 or older who received an inactivated influenza vaccine. CDR3s include the opening cysteine and the closing phenylalanine or tryptophan. A D gene is named only where the DNA matches it firmly. Some rows mark clone size as missing; the rest say once, few, many or name a class of expanded clone.

>TRBV24-1|-|-|TRBJ2-2
TGTGCCACCAGTGAACGGGACAAGGGCAGTAGCACCGGGGAGCTGTTTTTT
CATSERDKGSSTGELFF
>TRBV19|-|many|TRBJ2-5
TGTGCCAGTAGTGCCCAGGGGGAGACCCAGTACTTC
CASSAQGETQYF
>TRBV28|-|-|TRBJ2-4
TGTGCCAGCAATAAACAGGGACTCGGAAACATTCAGTACTTC
CASNKQGLGNIQYF
>TRBV20-1|-|-|TRBJ2-5
TGCAGTGCTAGAGGTGAGGACTGGACGAATAATAAAGAGACCCAGTACTTC
CSARGEDWTNNKETQYF
>TRBV6-2/TRBV6-3|TRBD1|-|TRBJ2-3
TGTGCCAGCAGTTGGCTACCAGGGGGCCAAAGCACAGATACGCAGTATTTT
CASSWLPGGQSTDTQYF
>TRBV9|-|few|TRBJ1-2
TGTGCCAGCAGCGTAGGACAGGCGCACTATGGCTACACCTTC
CASSVGQAHYGYTF
>TRBV7-2|-|-|TRBJ1-2
TGTGCCAGCAGCTTAGGGGGGCAGGGGAAGGGCTACACCTTC
CASSLGGQGKGYTF
>TRBV6-1|-|few|TRBJ2-7
TGTGCCAGCAACCCCTCCCCTACCGCAGACAGTTACGAGCAGTACTTC
CASNPSPTADSYEQYF
>TRBV6-1|TRBD1|many|TRBJ1-5
TGTGCCAGCAGCCGACAGGGGGGAGCCCAGCCCCAGCATTTT
CASSRQGGAQPQHF
>TRBV7-9|-|-|TRBJ2-5
TGTGCCAGCAGCTTACCAGGGAGGATCCAAGAGACCCAGTACTTC
CASSLPGRIQETQYF
>TRBV15|-|many|TRBJ1-1
TGTGCCACCAGCGGAGACCGCCGACGCACTGAAGCTTTCTTT
CATSGDRRRTEAFF
>TRBV20-1|-|-|TRBJ2-4
TGCAGTGCTAGAGATGGGGGACCTAAAACCAGCATTCAGTACTTC
CSARDGGPKTSIQYF
>TRBV19|-|many|TRBJ1-1
TGTGCCAGTAGTATTTCGGGGTTTGAAGCTTTCTTT
CASSISGFEAFF
>TRBV12-3/TRBV12-4|-|many|TRBJ1-4
TGTGCCAGCAGAGACAGGCCATCTAATGAAAAACTGTTTTTT
CASRDRPSNEKLFF
>TRBV28|TRBD2|-|TRBJ2-3
TGTGCCAGCAGTTTCCCGGATGGGCTAGCGGGAACAGATACGCAGTATTTT
CASSFPDGLAGTDTQYF
>TRBV7-8|-|few|TRBJ2-3
TGTGCCAGCATCCCCTTGAGGTCGGCAGATACGCAGTATTTT
CASIPLRSADTQYF
>TRBV20-1|-|-|TRBJ1-2
TGCAGTGCTCGGACAGACGCATATGGCTACACCTTT
CSARTDAYGYTF
>TRBV29-1|-|few|TRBJ2-1
TGCAGCGTTGAAGAACTAGGGGCGAGTTTCTTCTTC
CSVEELGASFFF
>TRBV12-3/TRBV12-4|-|many|TRBJ2-7
TGTGCCAGCAGTTTTACGGGGATGGACCACGAGCAGTACTTC
CASSFTGMDHEQYF
>TRBV5-6|TRBD1|few|TRBJ2-7
TGTGCCAGCAGCTTGGGACAGGGCGCGTACTACGAGCAGTACTTC
CASSLGQGAYYEQYF
>TRBV20-1|-|many|TRBJ1-4
TGCAGTGCTAGAGGCCGTGACGGGGGCGAGGGTGAAAAACTGTTTTTT
CSARGRDGGEGEKLFF
>TRBV28|-|few|TRBJ2-5
TGTGCCAGTACAGGGGGGAGGGGAGAGACCCAGTACTTC
CASTGGRGETQYF
>TRBV28|TRBD2|-|TRBJ2-1
TGTGCCAGCCATAGCGGGGGGCCTTATGATGAGCAGTTCTTC
CASHSGGPYDEQFF
>TRBV20-1|-|-|TRBJ2-7
TGCAGTGCTTACACTACCAGGGGCCGGGACGAGCAGTACTTC
CSAYTTRGRDEQYF
>TRBV18|TRBD1|-|TRBJ1-6
TGTGCCAGTACCGGGACAGCTAATTCACCCCTCCACTTT
CASTGTANSPLHF
>TRBV2|TRBD2|-|TRBJ2-3
TGTGCCAGCAGGGAACTTTCGACTAGCTTTTCAGATACGCAGTATTTT
CASRELSTSFSDTQYF
>TRBV7-9|TRBD1|few|TRBJ1-1
TGTGCCAGCAGCTTATCCGGACAGGTACAAGCTTTCTTT
CASSLSGQVQAFF
>TRBV20-1|TRBD1|-|TRBJ1-1
TGCAGTGCTGGAGGACAGGGAATGAACACTGAAGCTTTCTTT
CSAGGQGMNTEAFF
>TRBV28|-|-|TRBJ2-2
TGTGCCAGCAGTCCTCACCTCACCGGGGAGCTGTTTTTT
CASSPHLTGELFF
>TRBV6-2/TRBV6-3|-|few|TRBJ2-7
TGTGCCAGCAGTTACGTGGGGCGGGACAGAGAGTACTTC
CASSYVGRDREYF
>TRBV27|-|-|TRBJ2-3
TGTGCCAGCAGTTGGGACATGGGGAGGGATACGCAGTATTTT
CASSWDMGRDTQYF
>TRBV12-3/TRBV12-4|-|few|TRBJ2-1
TGTGCCAGCATCTCGGAAGGGGTAAACGAGCAGTTCTTC
CASISEGVNEQFF
>TRBV20-1|TRBD2|few|TRBJ2-3
TGCAGTGCCCTCAGCGGGGCGGGAACAGATACGCAGTATTTT
CSALSGAGTDTQYF
>TRBV12-3/TRBV12-4|-|-|TRBJ1-5
TGTGCCAGCAGTTATCGGGGGTACAATCAGCCCCAGCATTTT
CASSYRGYNQPQHF
>TRBV11-2|-|-|TRBJ2-1
TGTGCCAGCAGCCAAAGCAGAGTAGCGGGCCCCAGGGGGTTCTTC
CASSQSRVAGPRGFF
>TRBV28|-|few|TRBJ1-4
TGTGCCAGCAGTTTGGTGGTGGAGGGGCTTAATGAAAAACTGTTTTTT
CASSLVVEGLNEKLFF
>TRBV7-8|TRBD2|-|TRBJ2-1
TGTGCCTGCATCCCATTTCGGACTAGCGGGAGGGCTGAGCAGTTCTTC
CACIPFRTSGRAEQFF
>TRBV4-3|TRBD2|few|TRBJ2-1
TGCGCCAGCAGCCAAGTAACTAGCGGCGCTGAGCAGTTCTTC
CASSQVTSGAEQFF
>TRBV7-9|TRBD2|few|TRBJ2-1
TGTGCCAGCAGCCTCCCGACTAGCCGAAATGAGCAGTTCTTC
CASSLPTSRNEQFF
>TRBV20-1|-|few|TRBJ2-7
TGCAGTGCAAGGGACAAGACCTACGAGCAGTACTTC
CSARDKTYEQYF
>TRBV14|-|few|TRBJ2-1
TGTGCCAGCAGCCAATCGACAGCAGGGGAGCAGTTCTTC
CASSQSTAGEQFF
>TRBV12-3/TRBV12-4|TRBD1|few|TRBJ2-4
TGTGCCAGCAGGCCCGGCCGGGACAGGGTGGTCAAAAACATTCAGTACTTC
CASRPGRDRVVKNIQYF
>TRBV15|-|-|TRBJ1-4
TGTGCCACCACCTCCCGAGGGTTAGATGAAAAACTGTTTTTT
CATTSRGLDEKLFF
>TRBV19|-|-|TRBJ1-3
TGTGCCACCTCACCGGGGGCCCGGATCGGAAACACCATATATTTT
CATSPGARIGNTIYF
>TRBV7-2|-|many|TRBJ2-5
TGTGCCAGCAGCTTAGCGGTATTCGGCCAGAAAGAGACCCAGTACTTC
CASSLAVFGQKETQYF
>TRBV5-5|-|many|TRBJ1-5
TGTGCCAGCAGCTTGACCGGGACACTTAGCAATCAGCCCCAGCATTTT
CASSLTGTLSNQPQHF
>TRBV6-6|-|-|TRBJ2-5
TGTGCCAGCAGACCCAGGGGTTCAGAGACCCAGTACTTC
CASRPRGSETQYF
>TRBV5-1|-|few|TRBJ2-1
TGCGCCAGCAGCTTGGGGCCTGTCTCCTACAATGAGCAGTTCTTC
CASSLGPVSYNEQFF
>TRBV19|-|-|TRBJ2-6
TGTGCCAGTAGAGTGGGGGCTAGTGGGGCCAACGTCCTGACTTTC
CASRVGASGANVLTF
>TRBV7-2|-|-|TRBJ2-1
TGTGCCAGCAGCTCCCTAAGACAGGTCGGACATGAGCAGTTCTTC
CASSSLRQVGHEQFF
>TRBV10-3|TRBD2|few|TRBJ2-7
TGTGCCATCAGTGGCGAGACTAGCGGGAGGGCCGGGTACGAGCAGTACTTC
CAISGETSGRAGYEQYF
>TRBV4-3|TRBD2|-|TRBJ2-2
TGCGCCAGCAGCCAATGGACTAGCTGGACCGGGGAGCTGTTTTTT
CASSQWTSWTGELFF
>TRBV5-1|TRBD1|few|TRBJ2-7
TGCGCCAGCAGCTTGATAGGGACAGGGGTTTTCTACGAGCAGTACTTC
CASSLIGTGVFYEQYF